This T cell receptor (beta chain) was obtained from a study of cytotoxic CD8 clonotypes in ibrutinib-treated CLL. In the study overall: There were, on average, nearly 260,000 productive templates and tens of thousands of productive rearrangements per sample. Overall study results and limits: Samples were collected at differing times from sustained-remission and progressing patients.

In the case of this clone: Its antigen is not identified.

The V and J ends lost 0 bases and 2 bases respectively, with 8 bases between them. Germline V lookup: CDR1 LNHNV, CDR2 YYDKDF (reference sequence). The CDR3 runs 14 residues. Sequencing used immunoSEQ multiplex PCR; TCRdb keeps in-frame clones, though not all of them. The data contain fewer than 100,000 clones, about 86% of them seen just once; the ten biggest clones take up roughly 5%. The source material was PBMCs, sampled before ibrutinib treatment. The chain employs TRBV15 and TRBJ2-7; the D gene is possibly TRBD1 (5 bases). The TCR comes from a human donor with chronic lymphocytic leukemia. The CDR3 is CATSRDQGAYEQYF. The CDR3 coding sequence is TGTGCCACCAGCAGAGATCAGGGCGCCTACGAGCAGTACTTC.